This T cell receptor beta chain originates from a study of blood T cell repertoires in COVID-19 (TCRdb year 2020). As for the study more broadly: Samples covering the acute and convalescent phases of COVID-19 were provided by collaborators in the United States, Italy and Spain. The prospective study material was composed of cDNA or gDNA derived from T cells, B-cell-depleted T cells, or PBMCs. The dataset comprised deeply sampled blood TCRbeta repertoires from subjects exposed to, actively infected with, or recovered from COVID-19. The repertoires were released in a freely available public database meant as a resource for research on the immune response to SARS-CoV-2. The samples were drawn from two sources: the first 160 participants of the ongoing ImmuneRACE study, and 950 to 1,500 subjects contributed by 6 global collaborators. Nearly every sample came with metadata listing a de-identified subject ID, COVID-19 status, age in years and sex. Where available, HLA class I and class II types were taken from metadata supplied by the sample provider and were not determined by assay-based typing. Overall study outcomes, separate from this receptor: How much clinical and demographic metadata was included differed by source and by participant, and the metadata was provided uncurated.

Concerning this clone: There is no known antigen for this receptor. Base-call qualities are not available, and no considerably larger clone is one nucleotide away.

Each collaborating institution followed its own protocols to collect whole blood in K2EDTA tubes. For TCRbeta analysis, collaborators shipped samples in one of three forms: frozen whole blood, isolated PBMCs, or DNA extracted from either of those sample types. TCRbeta CDR3 regions were amplified from genomic DNA using the immunoSEQ Assay, a bias-controlled multiplex PCR. Under the source paper's analysis protocol: The number of nucleated cells in each sample was estimated by amplification of reference gene primers within the assay. To quantify the absolute abundance of each unique TCRbeta CDR3 rearrangement, sequence reads were collapsed and filtered. Productive Simpson clonality was computed per sample as the square root of Simpson's diversity index over productive rearrangements. The table comes from immuneACCESS by way of TCRdb, which keeps in-frame sequences with V and J called. Part of the clones is missing from these tables; in studies checked, under half for an unresolved V gene and the rest for unknown reasons. V, J and clone size reflect that table, while D and trimming were determined from the DNA. For this sample the table gives approximately 99,000 clones, of which 88% were detected only once. The leading ten clones occupy 2% to 2.5% of the sample.

The CDR3 measures 13 amino acids from cysteine to phenylalanine. Only the CDR3 part of the read is kept: 39 bases, read in frame from the first base. CDR1 and CDR2, looked up from the germline V gene, are SGHTS and YDEGEE. V is cut by 0 bases and J by 3 bases, and the space between the germline ends is 6 bases. The sample taken for sequencing was peripheral blood. This sequence was found in a human donor in a cohort sampled during active COVID-19. In this chain, TRBV5-8 is recombined with TRBJ1-2; the D segment cannot be called with confidence. The base sequence is TGTGCCAGCAGCTTGGCCGTAGACTATGGCTACACCTTC. It translates to CASSLAVDYGYTF.